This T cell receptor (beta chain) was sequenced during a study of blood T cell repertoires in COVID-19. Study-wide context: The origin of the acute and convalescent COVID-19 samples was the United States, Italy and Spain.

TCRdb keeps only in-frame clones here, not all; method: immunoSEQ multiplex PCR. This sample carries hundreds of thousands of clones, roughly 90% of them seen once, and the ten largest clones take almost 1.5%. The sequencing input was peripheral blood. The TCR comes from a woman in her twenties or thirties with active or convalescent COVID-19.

As DNA, the CDR3 is TGTGCCAGCAGCTTAATCTCTGCAGGGGGCTTCTACAATGAGCAGTTCTTC. This sequence encodes CASSLISAGGFYNEQFF. The rearrangement joins TRBV7-8 to TRBJ2-1, with 8 nucleotides matching TRBD1. Germline CDR1 is SGHVS and CDR2 is FQNEAQ. V trimming: 2 bases; J trimming: 3 bases; junction bases outside the gene matches: 9. CDR3 length: 17 amino acids.